This T cell receptor (beta chain) is drawn from a study of blood T cell repertoires in COVID-19 (dated by TCRdb to 2020 to 2022). With regard to the full study: Samples covering the acute and convalescent phases of COVID-19 were provided by collaborators in the United States, Italy and Spain. Nearly every sample came with metadata listing a de-identified subject ID, COVID-19 status, age in years and sex. The repertoires were released in a freely available public database meant as a resource for research on the immune response to SARS-CoV-2. The prospective study material was composed of cDNA or gDNA derived from T cells, B-cell-depleted T cells, or PBMCs. The samples were drawn from two sources: the first 160 participants of the ongoing ImmuneRACE study, and over 1,000 subjects contributed by 6 global collaborators. The dataset comprised deeply sampled blood TCRbeta repertoires from subjects exposed to, actively infected with, or recovered from COVID-19. Where HLA class I and class II types were available, the types were taken from metadata supplied by the sample provider, not from assay-based typing. General conclusions and limits of the study: How much clinical and demographic metadata was included differed by source and by participant, and the metadata was provided uncurated.

Concerning this clone: The antigen it binds to is not known. Base qualities are not at hand, and no much larger clone is one base apart.

The collaborating institutions used their own protocols to collect whole blood in K2EDTA tubes. Collaborator samples were shipped for TCRbeta analysis as frozen whole blood, isolated PBMCs, or DNA extracted from either sample type. The CDR3 starts with the cysteine, ends with the phenylalanine, and has 14 residues. Only the CDR3 region is kept as DNA, spanning 42 bases read in frame from base 1. V loses 3 bases, J loses 2 bases, and the germline ends lie 10 bases apart. CDR1 is given as MDHEN and CDR2 as SYDVKM, both from the germline V gene. TCRbeta CDR3 regions were amplified from genomic DNA by means of the immunoSEQ Assay, a bias-controlled multiplex PCR. On the authors' methods: Within the assay, amplification of reference gene primers was used to estimate how many nucleated cells each sample contained. Sequence reads were collapsed and filtered to measure the absolute abundance of every unique TCRbeta CDR3 rearrangement. For each sample, productive Simpson clonality was calculated as the square root of Simpson's diversity index across productive rearrangements. The immuneACCESS repertoire file appears here via TCRdb, limited to in-frame rearrangements. These files lack a portion of the clones; in checked studies, under half of the deficit traces to unresolved V genes, and the cause of the others is not known. The DNA was the basis for D and trimming; V, J and clone size are from that table. The sample table contains about 210,000 clones; only one count was recorded for around 82% of them. Of the sample, 8.2% falls within the top ten clones.

Rearrangement joined TRBV28 to TRBJ1-2; TRBD1 is a possible D gene, resting on 5 matching bases. The clonotype comes from a woman aged 50 to 65 with acute or convalescent COVID-19. Material for sequencing was peripheral blood. The DNA sequence is TGTGCCAGCAGTTTCCTCGGGGGGAACTATGGCTACACCTTC. This translates into CASSFLGGNYGYTF.